The entry below gives a single TCR beta chain sequence along with its context. No antigen is known for it. The data are from a study of T cells in Graves' hyperthyroidism and ophthalmopathy. Study findings and constraints: Most clonotypes expanded in thyroid above 0.001 were likewise present in blood. Ophthalmopathy was separated from stable hyperthyroidism by a 13 V-J model.

Germline lookup yields CDR1 SNHLY and CDR2 FYNNEI. CDR3 length: 10 residues. V lost 4 bases and J 11 bases, leaving 8 bases between the germline ends. Exclusions: uncontrolled infection, other autoimmune disease, pregnancy, lactation. Diagnosis rested on symptoms, serum thyroxine and TRAb, thyroid ultrasound, and orbital computed tomography. The source material, RNA transcripts, was used to amplify TCR beta CDR3 regions. With the HTBI primer set, the TCR CDR3 went through a first round of RT-PCR. A single record per CDR3 protein comes from TCRdb applying MiXCR to the multiplex PCR reads. The sample shows around 580,000 distinct CDR3 sequences, about half of them seen only once.

The gene calls are TRBV2 and TRBJ1-1, with D possibly matching TRBD1 (5 bases). Sequencing was performed on peripheral blood or thyroid tissue (not recorded which). The TCR originated in a woman aged 18-29 years with Graves' hyperthyroidism. CDR3 protein: CASSVRVAFF. The DNA of the CDR3 is TGTGCCAGCAGTGTCAGGGTTGCTTTCTTT.